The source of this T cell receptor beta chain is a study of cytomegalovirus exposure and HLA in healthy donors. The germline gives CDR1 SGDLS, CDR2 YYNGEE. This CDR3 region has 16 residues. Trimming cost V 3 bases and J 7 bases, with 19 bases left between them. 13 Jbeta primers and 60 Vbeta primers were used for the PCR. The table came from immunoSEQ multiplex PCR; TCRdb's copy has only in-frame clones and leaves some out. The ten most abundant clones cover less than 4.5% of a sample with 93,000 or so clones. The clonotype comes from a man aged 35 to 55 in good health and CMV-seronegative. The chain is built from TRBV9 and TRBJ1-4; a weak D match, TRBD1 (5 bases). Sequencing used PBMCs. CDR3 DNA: TGTGCCAGCAGCGATTTGGGGCACGGGGGAGGTGAAAAACTGTTTTTT. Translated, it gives CASSDLGHGGGEKLFF. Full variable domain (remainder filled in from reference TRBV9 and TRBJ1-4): DSGVTQTPKHLITATGQRVTLRCSPRSGDLSVYWYQQSLDQGLQFLIQYYNGEERAKGNILERFSAQQFPDLHSELNLSSLELGDSALYFCASSDLGHGGGEKLFFGSGTQLSVL.